This T cell receptor beta chain was profiled in a study of post-analysis software for immune sequencing data. Whole-study findings and limits: Higher frequency in patients than in controls was seen for about five TRBV segments, with TRBV5-6, TRBV5-1 and TRBV20-1 among them. Multiple sclerosis patients had significantly lower normalized Chao1 diversity than controls.

Trimming took 0 bases from V and 3 from J, leaving 8 bases between them. Germline CDR1 is SGHRS and CDR2 is YFSETQ. This CDR3 contains 14 residues. This clonotype was seen at least ten times. What it binds is unknown. The authors incorporated unique molecular identifiers into the TCR beta cDNA libraries. T cells numbering about 0.9 to 10 million yielded cDNA molecules that totaled roughly 500,000. TCRdb independently ran MiXCR on the PCR reads; one entry per CDR3 protein. The data contain some 190,000 distinct CDR3 sequences, over 25% of them seen just once; the ten biggest clones take up around 3.2%. The source of this sequence is a girl aged 2 to 17 with multiple sclerosis. The chain links TRBV5-1 to TRBJ2-3; D ambiguous. Material for sequencing was blood. The CDR3 is CASSLDLRTDTQYF. DNA of the CDR3: TGCGCCAGCAGCTTGGATCTACGGACAGATACGCAGTATTTT. Supplemented by reference TRBV5-1 and TRBJ2-3, the full variable domain reads KAGVTQTPRYLIKTRGQQVTLSCSPISGHRSVSWYQQTPGQGLQFLFEYFSETQRNKGNFPGRFSGRQFSNSRSEMNVSTLELGDSALYLCASSLDLRTDTQYFGPGTRLTVL.